This T cell receptor (beta chain) came from a study of immune evolution from preneoplasia to lung adenocarcinoma. Points from the study as a whole: Top clone frequencies peaked in normal lung, apparently declining through invasive adenocarcinoma. Later-stage lesions appeared to have more T cells, more diversity, less clonality.

Between 2014 and 2017, patients underwent resection in Japan or China. H&E slides confirmed each diagnosis, reviewed by two pathologists independently. The data were produced by immunoSEQ multiplex PCR, yet TCRdb's version contains in-frame clones alone and is incomplete. The sample holds fewer than 7,500 clones, roughly four fifths seen once. The CDR3 contains 14 residues. V was shortened by 7 bases and J by 11 bases, with 24 bases between the two germline ends. The germline gives CDR1 SQVTM, CDR2 ANQGSEA. Regarding this clone: Its antigen is not known.

The chain carries TRBV29-1 and TRBJ1-5, with D uncertain. The sequenced material came from FFPE normal lung tissue adjacent to the tumor. This TCR came from a person aged 50-69 years with lung adenocarcinoma. The CDR3 protein is CSAAVDGSLSAQHF. CDR3 sequence (DNA): TGCAGCGCCGCAGTGGACGGGTCGCTTTCAGCCCAGCATTTT.